The rows below give T cell receptor beta chains drawn from one sample of a study of cytomegalovirus exposure and HLA in healthy donors. The assay was immunoSEQ multiplex PCR, and TCRdb's table has in-frame clones only and misses some. Its table records 200,000 to 250,000 clones. Sequenced input: PBMCs. Receptors originate from a woman aged 25 to 39 in good health and CMV-seropositive. Both conserved end residues are part of each CDR3. A D gene is named only where the DNA matches it firmly.

CDR3 DNA: TGCAGCGTTGATCGCCAGGGAAGCGGCTACACCTTC
CDR3 protein: CSVDRQGSGYTF
J gene: TRBJ1-2
V gene: TRBV29-1
D gene: -

CDR3 DNA: TGTGCCAGCTCACCTCCGGACAGCTACGAGCAGTACTTC
CDR3 protein: CASSPPDSYEQYF
J gene: TRBJ2-7
V gene: TRBV18
D gene: -

CDR3 DNA: TGCAGTGCCCCAGGTGGGGAGACCCAGTACTTC
CDR3 protein: CSAPGGETQYF
J gene: TRBJ2-5
V gene: TRBV20-1
D gene: -

CDR3 DNA: TGCGCCAGCAGGCGGGAGGAGGAGGGCTCCTACGAGCAGTACTTC
CDR3 protein: CASRREEEGSYEQYF
J gene: TRBJ2-7
V gene: TRBV5-1
D gene: TRBD2

CDR3 DNA: TGTGCCAGCAGCTTAACGCCACCAAGGACAGGGGGGAACGAAAAACTGTTTTTT
CDR3 protein: CASSLTPPRTGGNEKLFF
J gene: TRBJ1-4
V gene: TRBV7-2
D gene: TRBD1

CDR3 DNA: TGTGCTAGCAGAGGTATCCGGGACAGGAGAGAGACCCAGTACTTC
CDR3 protein: CASRGIRDRRETQYF
J gene: TRBJ2-5
V gene: TRBV2
D gene: TRBD1

CDR3 DNA: TGTGCCAGCAGTTCTGCACCGGGACAAAGAAAACCCTATGGCTACACCTTC
CDR3 protein: CASSSAPGQRKPYGYTF
J gene: TRBJ1-2
V gene: TRBV7-9
D gene: -

CDR3 DNA: TGCGCCAGCAGCCCGGGACAGTTGGGATTTCAGTTCTTC
CDR3 protein: CASSPGQLGFQFF
J gene: TRBJ2-1
V gene: TRBV5-1
D gene: TRBD1

CDR3 DNA: TGTGCCAGCAGCTTGGGGCAGGACTATGGCTACACCTTC
CDR3 protein: CASSLGQDYGYTF
J gene: TRBJ1-2
V gene: TRBV5-6
D gene: -

CDR3 DNA: TGTGCCAGCGGGATAGCGGGCCTTTACGAGCAGTACTTC
CDR3 protein: CASGIAGLYEQYF
J gene: TRBJ2-7
V gene: TRBV28
D gene: TRBD2

CDR3 DNA: TGTGCCATCAGTGAGAGGCTGGCGGATGAAAAACTGTTTTTT
CDR3 protein: CAISERLADEKLFF
J gene: TRBJ1-4
V gene: TRBV10-3
D gene: -

CDR3 DNA: TGCAGCGTTGACCCCAGAGGACAGGGGCGGCAAGAGACCCAGTACTTC
CDR3 protein: CSVDPRGQGRQETQYF
J gene: TRBJ2-5
V gene: TRBV29-1
D gene: TRBD1

CDR3 DNA: TGTGCCAGCAGCTTCGCGGGTTCGCACACTGAAGCTTTCTTT
CDR3 protein: CASSFAGSHTEAFF
J gene: TRBJ1-1
V gene: TRBV5-4
D gene: -

CDR3 DNA: TGTGCCAGCAGCTTAGGTCAGGTGACAGCGACACGGGAGGAGCAGTACTTC
CDR3 protein: CASSLGQVTATREEQYF
J gene: TRBJ2-7
V gene: TRBV7-9
D gene: -

CDR3 DNA: TGCGCCAGCACCGGGACAGACTACGAGCAGTACTTC
CDR3 protein: CASTGTDYEQYF
J gene: TRBJ2-7
V gene: TRBV10-2
D gene: TRBD1

CDR3 DNA: TGTGCCAGCAGCGTAACCCCCCCAGGGATATCCGGGGAGCTGTTTTTT
CDR3 protein: CASSVTPPGISGELFF
J gene: TRBJ2-2
V gene: TRBV9
D gene: -

CDR3 DNA: TGCGCCAGCAGCTTGGCTGTTAACACTGAAGCTTTCTTT
CDR3 protein: CASSLAVNTEAFF
J gene: TRBJ1-1
V gene: TRBV5-1
D gene: -

CDR3 DNA: TGCGCCAGCAGAAGACTAGCGGGGGGGCTCGCGGATACGCAGTATTTT
CDR3 protein: CASRRLAGGLADTQYF
J gene: TRBJ2-3
V gene: TRBV5-1
D gene: TRBD2

CDR3 DNA: TGTGCCAGCAGCCTAGGAGCGGGGGAGCTGTTTTTT
CDR3 protein: CASSLGAGELFF
J gene: TRBJ2-2
V gene: TRBV28
D gene: -

CDR3 DNA: TGTGCCAGCAGCTTAGAGGTTCGGGTCACTAGCGGGCAAACTCAAGAGACCCAGTACTTC
CDR3 protein: CASSLEVRVTSGQTQETQYF
J gene: TRBJ2-5
V gene: TRBV11-3
D gene: TRBD2